This TCR beta chain was documented in a study of CD8 T cells in Susac syndrome. The CDR3 spans 11 residues. CDR1 is SGDLS, CDR2 YYNGEE, per germline. The V end was cut by 0 bases, the J end by 7 bases, with 1 base between. When the RNA was reverse transcribed, random hexamers were used with an input of roughly 0.5 to 1 ug. TCR beta CDR3 was amplified by immunoSEQ covering 54 Vbeta and 13 Jbeta. One entry per CDR3 protein, called by TCRdb with MiXCR from the immunoSEQ multiplex PCR reads. The sample has around 150,000 distinct CDR3 sequences; approximately 95% are singletons. The specimen sequenced was CD8+ T cells from PBMCs. The source is a human donor with Susac syndrome. The chain joins TRBV9 to TRBJ2-2; no clear D gene. The CDR3 reads CASSVDGELFF. The DNA of the CDR3 is TGTGCCAGCAGCGTAGACGGGGAGCTGTTTTTT.